The sequence of this T cell receptor (beta chain) was determined in a study of T cell changes during pregnancy in multiple sclerosis. The germline gives CDR1 MGHRA, CDR2 YSYEKL. The ends were cut back, 3 bases at V and 0 bases at J, with 14 bases in the middle. The CDR3 has 16 residues. The repertoire was sequenced with immunoSEQ multiplex PCR; TCRdb's copy has only in-frame clones and lacks some. This sample has around 40,000 clones, with about nine tenths found just once. The chain has TRBV4-1 and TRBJ1-2; no clear D gene. The TCR sequence derives from a female donor in good health, enrolled as a control in a pregnancy study. This sample comprised CD4+ T cells from peripheral blood mononuclear cells, obtained in the first trimester of pregnancy. The CDR3 DNA is TGCGCCAGCAGCCAGACCCCGTCGGGGTCTAACTATGGCTACACCTTC. This codes for CASSQTPSGSNYGYTF.